The sequence of this T cell receptor beta chain was determined in a study of blood T cell repertoires in COVID-19. On the study more broadly: COVID-19 samples collected from the United States, Italy and Spain covered acute and convalescent phases. Sample material is recorded as cDNA or gDNA derived from T cells, B-cell-depleted T cells, or PBMCs.

In the source study's methods: How many nucleated cells were present was estimated from reference gene primer amplification. Method: immunoSEQ multiplex PCR; TCRdb's copy keeps in-frame clones and lacks some. Clone size and V and J calls were adopted from that table, with D and trimming inferred from the DNA. This sample has 68,000 or so clones; approximately 91% occur once, and the top ten carry around 2.5%. V shed 6 bases and J 1 base; nucleotides not matched to a gene: 9. The CDR3 extends over 16 amino acids. The germline CDR1 and CDR2 sequences are MDHEN and SYDVKM. The sequence was obtained from a man between 65 and 85 years old with active or convalescent COVID-19. The specimen was peripheral blood. The rearrangement joins TRBV28 to TRBJ1-2; the match to TRBD1 covers 9 bases. The CDR3 coding sequence is TGTGCCAGCAGAGCGACAGGGGGACGACTTAACTATGGCTACACCTTC. Amino acids: CASRATGGRLNYGYTF.